Detailed here is one T cell receptor (beta chain). No antigen is known for it. The sample is drawn from a study of OX40 agonist ivuxolimab in advanced cancers. Whole-study findings and limits: CD8+ T cells averaged more expanded clones than CD4+.

Blood got drawn at baseline, again on cycle 4 day 1, and then on cycle 7 day 1. The V end was cut by 3 bases, the J end by 0 bases, with 12 bases between. The length of the CDR3 is 15 residues. Germline assignment: CDR1 SGHRS and CDR2 YFSETQ. This table comes from immunoSEQ multiplex PCR, and its TCRdb copy is limited to in-frame clones, with some not included. The data contain 80,000 or so clones, roughly 84% of them seen just once; the ten biggest clones take up roughly 7.1%. The chain joins TRBV5-1 to TRBJ1-2; D call uncertain. The specimen was CD4+ or CD8+ T cells sorted from blood, collected in a trial of the OX40 agonist ivuxolimab. The TCR sequence derives from an adult with an advanced solid tumor such as melanoma, head and neck, liver or kidney cancer. As DNA, the CDR3 is TGCGCCAGCAGCTCAGGACTGGCAGCTAACTATGGCTACACCTTC. This encodes CASSSGLAANYGYTF.